This is a list of T cell receptor beta chains from one sample in a study of OX40 agonist ivuxolimab in advanced cancers. Sequenced by immunoSEQ multiplex PCR; TCRdb stores in-frame clones only, minus some. The table records about 75,000 clones, approximately 84% of them present only once. The sequences come from CD4+ or CD8+ T cells sorted from blood, collected in a trial of the OX40 agonist ivuxolimab. The receptors here all came from an adult with an advanced solid tumor such as melanoma, head and neck, liver or kidney cancer. CDR3s include the opening cysteine and the closing phenylalanine or tryptophan. The D gene is left open where the match is weak. The size entry is marked missing in some rows and otherwise reads once, few, many or a size class.

J gene	D gene	V gene	clone size	CDR3 protein	CDR3 DNA
TRBJ2-1	NA	TRBV2	NA	CASRADLLRNEQFF	TGTGCCAGCAGGGCGGACCTACTCAGGAATGAGCAGTTCTTC
TRBJ2-5	NA	TRBV5-1	NA	CASSSQGSGGETQYF	TGCGCCAGCAGTTCGCAGGGGAGTGGAGGAGAGACCCAGTACTTC
TRBJ2-2	NA	TRBV5-1	NA	CASSFQGHTGELFF	TGCGCCAGCAGCTTTCAGGGCCACACCGGGGAGCTGTTTTTT
TRBJ2-2	NA	TRBV5-1	NA	CASSSRRTTGGPWNTGELFF	TGCGCCAGCAGCTCCCGACGGACCACTGGGGGGCCCTGGAACACCGGGGAGCTGTTTTTT
TRBJ2-1	TRBD2	TRBV19	NA	CASRTLAGSYNEQFF	TGTGCCAGTAGGACGCTAGCGGGATCCTACAATGAGCAGTTCTTC
TRBJ2-7	NA	TRBV28	NA	CASSFASGPYEQYF	TGTGCCAGCAGTTTTGCCAGCGGGCCCTACGAGCAGTACTTC
TRBJ2-1	NA	TRBV7-9	NA	CASSLVTGKPYNEQFF	TGTGCCAGCAGCTTGGTAACAGGGAAACCCTACAATGAGCAGTTCTTC
TRBJ2-3	NA	TRBV28	once	CASSPGQTFTDTQYF	TGTGCCAGCAGCCCCGGACAGACATTCACAGATACGCAGTATTTT
TRBJ2-7	TRBD2	TRBV6-4	NA	CAMLAGGSYEQYF	TGTGCCATGCTAGCGGGAGGCAGCTACGAGCAGTACTTC
TRBJ1-3	NA	TRBV7-9	once	CASSLLTGVSGNTIYF	TGTGCCAGCAGCCTCCTTACAGGAGTCTCTGGAAACACCATATATTTT
TRBJ1-1	NA	TRBV13	many	CASSFRRSYEAFF	TGTGCCAGCAGCTTTCGACGGAGCTATGAAGCTTTCTTT
TRBJ2-7	NA	TRBV14	NA	CASSQRRNSYEQYF	TGTGCCAGCAGCCAACGGCGGAACTCCTACGAGCAGTACTTC
TRBJ1-2	TRBD1	TRBV2	NA	CASATGQGRGGYTF	TGTGCCAGCGCCACCGGACAGGGTAGGGGTGGCTACACCTTC
TRBJ1-5	NA	TRBV6-6	once	CASSLTPGVGQPQHF	TGTGCCAGCAGTTTAACTCCAGGGGTGGGTCAGCCCCAGCATTTT
TRBJ2-7	NA	TRBV5-1	NA	CASSQQGLISYEQYF	TGCGCCAGCAGCCAACAGGGCTTGATCTCCTACGAGCAGTACTTC
TRBJ2-2	NA	TRBV6-1	NA	CASSEVRTYTGELFF	TGTGCCAGCAGTGAAGTCCGTACTTACACCGGGGAGCTGTTTTTT
TRBJ1-1	NA	TRBV6-1	NA	CASSEAQGRGTEAFF	TGTGCCAGCAGTGAAGCGCAGGGGAGAGGCACTGAAGCTTTCTTT
TRBJ1-6	NA	TRBV7-6	few	CASSLLVGGSDNSPLHF	TGTGCCAGCAGCCTCTTGGTTGGAGGGTCTGACAATTCACCCCTCCACTTT